This TCR beta chain was documented in a study of Ad26.COV2.S vaccination and SARS-CoV-2 variants. At the level of the study: A COV1001 Ad26.COV2.S trial-arm participant provided the sample.

Sample treatment: 15 to 20 received Ad26.COV2.S at low or high dose, single or two shots; roughly five received placebo; per-sample allocation not given. Samples came from day 63 after the first vaccine or placebo injection. The administered vaccine (an Ad26 vector) expressed Wuhan-strain SARS-CoV-2 spike. Data came from immunoSEQ multiplex PCR; TCRdb stores just in-frame clones and leaves some out. Among a few hundred thousand clones, 83% were seen once, and the ten largest hold about 7.4%. In germline, CDR1 is SGDLS, CDR2 YYNGEE. The CDR3 is 14 amino acids. Between the trimmed V and J ends, which lost 6 bases and 9 bases, there was a span of 19 bases.

The chain recombines TRBV9 with TRBJ2-1; D may be TRBD2 (6 bases). The source of this sequence is a person aged 18-60 years who received the Ad26.COV2.S COVID-19 vaccine or a placebo. Specimen: peripheral blood, collected in a trial of Ad26.COV2.S vaccine versus placebo. CDR3 coding DNA: TGTGCCAGCAACGGAGGGGACTCCCGGCCTGAGCAGTTCTTC. It codes for CASNGGDSRPEQFF.